This paragraph reports one TCR beta chain. CDR1 is SGHDN and CDR2 is FVKESK in the germline V gene. The CDR3 extends over 14 amino acids. The ends lost 3 bases at V and 6 bases at J; junction bases unmatched: 4. Random-hexamer reverse transcription was applied to roughly 0.5 to 1 ug RNA. TCRdb reprocessed the immunoSEQ multiplex PCR reads via MiXCR and lists one record per CDR3 protein. The sample has roughly 130,000 distinct CDR3 sequences; roughly 95% are singletons. These data belong to a study of CD8 T cells in Susac syndrome. Study context: The Susac syndrome patients that were sequenced included more than 5 with active disease and eight in remission.

Blood CD8+ and CD4+ T cells underwent high-throughput TCR beta sequencing. TEMRA cells underwent FACS enrichment and CD8+ and CD4+ T cells underwent negative isolation. The sequence was obtained from a human donor with Susac syndrome. This sequence joins TRBV14 and TRBJ2-7, with TRBD1 matching 11 bases. The sequenced material came from CD4+ T cells from PBMCs. The chain's CDR3 is CASSQDRGLAEQYF. The DNA of the CDR3 is TGTGCCAGCAGCCAGGACAGGGGGCTGGCCGAGCAGTACTTC.